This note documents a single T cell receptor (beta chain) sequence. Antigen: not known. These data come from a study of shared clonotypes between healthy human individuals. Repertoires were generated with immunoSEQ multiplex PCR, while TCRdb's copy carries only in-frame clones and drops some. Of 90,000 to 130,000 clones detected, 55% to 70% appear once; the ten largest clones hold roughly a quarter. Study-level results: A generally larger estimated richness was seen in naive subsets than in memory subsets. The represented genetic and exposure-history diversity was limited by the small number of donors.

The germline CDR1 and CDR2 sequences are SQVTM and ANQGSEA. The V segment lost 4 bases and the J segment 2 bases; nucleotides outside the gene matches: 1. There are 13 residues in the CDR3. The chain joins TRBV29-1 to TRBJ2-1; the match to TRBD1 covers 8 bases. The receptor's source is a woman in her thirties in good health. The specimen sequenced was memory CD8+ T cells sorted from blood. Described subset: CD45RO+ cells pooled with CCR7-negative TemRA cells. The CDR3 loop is CSVVGQAYNEQFF. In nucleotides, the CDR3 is TGCAGCGTTGTGGGACAGGCCTACAATGAGCAGTTCTTC.